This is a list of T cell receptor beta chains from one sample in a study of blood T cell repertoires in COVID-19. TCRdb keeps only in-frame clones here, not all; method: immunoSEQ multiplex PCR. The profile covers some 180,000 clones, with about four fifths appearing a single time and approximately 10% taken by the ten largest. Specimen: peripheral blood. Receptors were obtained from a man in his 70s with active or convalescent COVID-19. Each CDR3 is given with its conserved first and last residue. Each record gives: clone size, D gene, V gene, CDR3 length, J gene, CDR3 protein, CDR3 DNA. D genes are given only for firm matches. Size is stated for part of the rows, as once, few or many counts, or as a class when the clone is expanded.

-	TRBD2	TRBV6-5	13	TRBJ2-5	CASSRGGGETQYF	TGTGCCAGCTCGCGCGGGGGTGGAGAGACCCAGTACTTC
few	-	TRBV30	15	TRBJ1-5	CAWSVAGFSNQPQHF	TGTGCCTGGAGTGTGGCAGGCTTCAGCAATCAGCCCCAGCATTTT
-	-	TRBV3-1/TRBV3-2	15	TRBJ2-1	CASSQDSGVVNEQFF	TGTGCCAGCAGCCAAGACTCCGGGGTCGTAAATGAGCAGTTCTTC
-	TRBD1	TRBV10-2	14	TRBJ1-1	CASRGQGWNTEAFF	TGCGCCAGCAGGGGACAGGGGTGGAACACTGAAGCTTTCTTT
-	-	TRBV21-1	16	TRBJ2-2	CASSTGRTPGTGELFF	TGTGCCAGCAGCACCGGCAGGACTCCCGGTACCGGGGAGCTGTTTTTT
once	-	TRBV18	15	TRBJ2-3	CASSPPGLTRDTQYF	TGTGCCAGCTCACCACCGGGCTTGACACGGGATACGCAGTATTTT
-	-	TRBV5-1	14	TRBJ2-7	CASSFRDNSYEQYF	TGCGCCAGCAGCTTTCGGGACAACTCCTACGAGCAGTACTTC
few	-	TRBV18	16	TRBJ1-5	CASSPLQVNSNQPQHF	TGTGCCAGCTCACCCCTACAGGTTAATAGCAATCAGCCCCAGCATTTT
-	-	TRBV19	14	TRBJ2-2	CASSIAGHTGELFF	TGTGCCAGTAGTATAGCAGGGCACACCGGGGAGCTGTTTTTT
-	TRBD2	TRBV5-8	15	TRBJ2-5	CASSLELAGGETQYF	TGTGCCAGCAGCTTGGAGCTAGCGGGGGGAGAGACCCAGTACTTC
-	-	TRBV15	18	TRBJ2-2	CATSRGFGKGGNTGELFF	TGTGCCACCAGCAGAGGCTTTGGTAAAGGGGGGAACACCGGGGAGCTGTTTTTT
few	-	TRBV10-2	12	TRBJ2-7	CASSQGGYEQYF	TGCGCCAGCAGTCAAGGGGGCTACGAGCAGTACTTC
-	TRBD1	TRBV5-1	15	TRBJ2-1	CASSASGTVYNEQFF	TGCGCCAGCAGCGCCTCCGGGACAGTCTACAATGAGCAGTTCTTC
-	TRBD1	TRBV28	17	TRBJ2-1	CASSGTGRLSSYNEQFF	TGTGCCAGCAGCGGGACAGGGAGGTTGAGCTCCTACAATGAGCAGTTCTTC
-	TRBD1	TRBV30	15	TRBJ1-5	CAWSGTGVSNQPQHF	TGTGCCTGGAGTGGGACAGGGGTTAGCAATCAGCCCCAGCATTTT
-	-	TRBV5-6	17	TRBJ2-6	CASSSPTARAGANVLTF	TGTGCCAGCAGCTCACCGACAGCCCGCGCTGGGGCCAACGTCCTGACTTTC
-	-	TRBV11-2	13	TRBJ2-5	CASSLGYQATQYF	TGTGCCAGCAGCTTGGGCTACCAAGCGACCCAGTACTTC
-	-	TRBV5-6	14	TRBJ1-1	CASSLAGGVTEAFF	TGTGCCAGCAGCTTGGCCGGGGGGGTCACTGAAGCTTTCTTT
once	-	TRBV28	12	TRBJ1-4	CASSFLGSAGYF	TGTGCCAGCAGTTTCCTCGGGAGCGCCGGCTATTTT
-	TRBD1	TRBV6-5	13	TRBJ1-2	CASSLGGGYGYTF	TGTGCCAGCAGTCTAGGGGGCGGCTATGGCTACACCTTC
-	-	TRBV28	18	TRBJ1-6	CASSLTQVPHSGRSPLHF	TGTGCCAGCAGTTTAACCCAGGTCCCACACTCAGGTCGTTCACCCCTCCACTTT
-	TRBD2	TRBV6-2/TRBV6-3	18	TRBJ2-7	CASSWTSGSPYRIYEQYF	TGTGCCAGCAGTTGGACTAGCGGGAGCCCCTACCGTATCTACGAGCAGTACTTC
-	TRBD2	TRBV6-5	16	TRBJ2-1	CASSSRTSGSYNEQFF	TGTGCCAGCAGTTCCCGGACTAGCGGGTCCTACAATGAGCAGTTCTTC
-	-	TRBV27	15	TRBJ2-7	CASSPQGTGSYEQYF	TGTGCCAGCAGCCCACAGGGAACTGGGTCCTACGAGCAGTACTTC
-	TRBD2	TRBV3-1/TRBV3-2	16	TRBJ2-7	CASSPPPSGRSYEQYF	TGTGCCAGCAGCCCGCCTCCTAGCGGGAGGTCCTACGAGCAGTACTTC
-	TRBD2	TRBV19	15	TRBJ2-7	CASSPSGRKSYEQYF	TGTGCCAGTAGTCCTAGCGGGAGGAAATCCTACGAGCAGTACTTC
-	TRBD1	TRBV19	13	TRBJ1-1	CATGDSLNTEAFF	TGTGCCACTGGGGACAGCCTGAACACTGAAGCTTTCTTT
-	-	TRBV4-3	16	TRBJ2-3	CASSQEIGGSTDTQYF	TGCGCCAGCAGCCAAGAAATCGGGGGAAGCACAGATACGCAGTATTTT
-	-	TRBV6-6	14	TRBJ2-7	CASSYRQGTYEQYF	TGTGCCAGCAGTTATCGCCAGGGGACCTACGAGCAGTACTTC
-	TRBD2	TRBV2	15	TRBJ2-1	CASSRTSGSMYEQFF	TGTGCCAGCAGTCGTACTAGCGGGAGTATGTATGAGCAGTTCTTC
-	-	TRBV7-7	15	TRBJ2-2	CASSPDRLNTGELFF	TGTGCCAGCAGTCCAGACAGGCTGAACACCGGGGAGCTGTTTTTT
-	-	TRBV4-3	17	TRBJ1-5	CASSQDLVLRSNQPQHF	TGCGCCAGCAGCCAAGATCTCGTCCTACGGAGCAATCAGCCCCAGCATTTT
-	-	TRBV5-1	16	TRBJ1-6	CASSLEGNAYNSPLHF	TGCGCCAGCAGCTTGGAGGGGAATGCCTATAATTCACCCCTCCACTTT
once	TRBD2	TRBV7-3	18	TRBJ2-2	CASSPRTGGRAGTGELFF	TGTGCCAGCAGCCCAAGGACGGGCGGGAGGGCCGGGACCGGGGAGCTGTTTTTT
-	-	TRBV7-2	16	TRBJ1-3	CASSFTGIGTGNTIYF	TGTGCCAGCAGCTTCACAGGGATCGGGACTGGAAACACCATATATTTT
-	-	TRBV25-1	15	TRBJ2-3	CASSESYGSTDTQYF	TGTGCCAGCAGTGAATCCTACGGGAGCACAGATACGCAGTATTTT
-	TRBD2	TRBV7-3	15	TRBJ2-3	CASSLKRGSTDTQYF	TGTGCCAGCAGCTTAAAGCGGGGAAGCACAGATACGCAGTATTTT
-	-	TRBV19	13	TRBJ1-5	CASIGLGNQPQHF	TGTGCCAGTATAGGACTTGGCAATCAGCCCCAGCATTTT
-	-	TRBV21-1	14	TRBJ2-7	CASSTRTLFGEQYF	TGTGCCAGCAGCACCAGGACACTTTTTGGCGAGCAGTACTTC
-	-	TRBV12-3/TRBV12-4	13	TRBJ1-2	CASSGGGYYGYTF	TGTGCCAGCAGCGGGGGTGGGTACTATGGCTACACCTTC